The 5 T cell receptor beta chains in this list originate from one sample, sequenced in a study of blood T cell repertoires in COVID-19. TCRdb's copy holds only in-frame clones and misses some; the assay was immunoSEQ multiplex PCR. The table has 65,000 to 95,000 clones, approximately 80% seen once. The specimen was peripheral blood. The origin of the receptors is a man older than 75 with active or convalescent COVID-19.

The chain combines TRBV5-4 with TRBJ2-7, with 11 bases aligning to TRBD1. This CDR3 comprises 16 residues. With V trimmed by 3 bases and J by 2 bases, 7 bases remained unmatched. The germline V gene has CDR1 SGHNT and CDR2 YYREEE (reference sequence). CDR3: CASSSGTGGLPYEQYV. The CDR3, as DNA: TGTGCCAGCAGCTCGGGGACAGGGGGGTTACCCTACGAGCAGTACGTC.

The V and J genes are TRBV2 and TRBJ2-3; 10 bases agree with TRBD2. Germline V gene data show CDR1 as SNHLY and CDR2 as FYNNEI. V shed 6 bases, J shed 2 bases, and the junction held 14 bases outside the gene matches. This CDR3 has 18 amino acids. DNA of the CDR3: TGTGCCAGCAGCTCGGGAGGACTAGCGGCTGGGCTCACAGATACGCAGTATTTT. Protein product: CASSSGGLAAGLTDTQYF.

The chain couples TRBV5-4 to TRBJ2-5, with TRBD2 matching 11 bases. Looked up from germline, CDR1 is SGHNT and CDR2 is YYREEE (reference sequence). The J segment lost 5 bases and the V segment lost 4 bases, leaving 4 bases of the junction unmatched. This CDR3 comprises 14 residues. The CDR3 coding sequence is TGTGCCAGCAGCCGGACTAGCGGGTGGGAGACCCAGTACTTC. Amino acids: CASSRTSGWETQYF.

The CDR3 region has the DNA TGTGCCAGCAGCTTCGCGGGGGGACTAAACAATGAGCAGTTCTTC. Translation gives CASSFAGGLNNEQFF. The chain couples TRBV11-2 to TRBJ2-1; TRBD2 aligns across 8 bases. The CDR3 runs 15 residues. The germline V gene encodes CDR1 SGHAT and CDR2 FQNNGV. V shed 3 bases and J 5 bases; nucleotides not matched to a gene: 6.

J is TRBJ1-1 and V is TRBV6-6; 11 bases map to TRBD1. V shed 6 bases, J shed 4 bases, and the junction held 7 bases outside the gene matches. The CDR3 contains 15 residues. CDR1 and CDR2 from the germline V gene are MNHNY and SVGAGI (reference sequence). CDR3: CASSGRDRGSTEAFF. CDR3 DNA: TGTGCCAGCAGCGGTCGGGACAGGGGGTCCACTGAAGCTTTCTTT.